This T cell receptor (beta chain) was sequenced for a study of cytomegalovirus exposure and HLA in healthy donors. The wider study: Samples from HLA-typed donors yielded about 80 million unique TCRs in an early data release.

V shed 4 bases and J shed 4 bases, with 13 bases lying between them. Looked up from germline, CDR1 is MRHNA and CDR2 is SNTAGT. CDR3 length equals 14 residues. Primers for the PCR totalled 60 Vbeta and 13 Jbeta. Libraries were prepared by immunoSEQ multiplex PCR; TCRdb keeps only in-frame clonotypes and omits some of them. The sample gives about 130,000 clones, over 60% of which show up once; around 2.6% is in the top ten. This clone was seen a few times. The source is a human donor in good health. The specimen was PBMCs. The chain joins TRBV6-4 to TRBJ2-5; tentatively, D is TRBD2 (5 bases). DNA of the CDR3: TGTGCCAGCAGTGTACCGGCTCGGGGAGAGACCCAGTACTTC. Protein sequence: CASSVPARGETQYF.